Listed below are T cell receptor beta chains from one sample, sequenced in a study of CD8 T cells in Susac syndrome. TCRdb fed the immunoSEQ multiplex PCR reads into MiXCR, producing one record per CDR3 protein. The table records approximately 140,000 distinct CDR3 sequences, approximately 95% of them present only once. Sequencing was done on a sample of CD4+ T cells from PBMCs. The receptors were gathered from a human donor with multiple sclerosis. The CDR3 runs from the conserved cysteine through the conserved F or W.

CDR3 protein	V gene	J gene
CASSPTSRLSYEQYF	TRBV28	TRBJ2-7
CSAQPGVDEQFF	TRBV20-1	TRBJ2-1
CASSSLAGGTDTQYF	TRBV7-2	TRBJ2-3
CATSVDVAAGYTF	TRBV24-1	TRBJ1-2
CASSASRSPLHF	TRBV6-2/TRBV6-3	TRBJ1-6
CAIRPSGSPEAFF	TRBV10-3	TRBJ1-1
CASSFQGEETQYF	TRBV5-1	TRBJ2-5
CSASRAGGLYNEQFF	TRBV20-1	TRBJ2-1
CASSEYRDGTEAFF	TRBV25-1	TRBJ1-1
CSAPSRTSASTDTQYF	TRBV20-1	TRBJ2-3
CASSDRQGLAFF	TRBV9	TRBJ1-1
CASSPSGLQYGYTF	TRBV27	TRBJ1-2
CASSPRDLTRGEQFF	TRBV9	TRBJ2-1
CASSAPSPERNEQFF	TRBV5-4	TRBJ2-1
CASSVTPDSELEAFF	TRBV9	TRBJ1-1
CASTEGGNSYNEQFF	TRBV28	TRBJ2-1
CASSFRASGIGEQYF	TRBV12-3/TRBV12-4	TRBJ2-7
CASSKYYPGGAPYEQYF	TRBV21-1	TRBJ2-7
CAIPPGTIEYNEQFF	TRBV28	TRBJ2-1
CSVDSPSTF	TRBV29-1	TRBJ1-2
CSARGGPGSYEQYF	TRBV20-1	TRBJ2-7
CASSPRGQPTDTQYF	TRBV9	TRBJ2-3
CAWSVYGTKTQETQYF	TRBV30	TRBJ2-5
CASSWEGNEQFF	TRBV6-2/TRBV6-3	TRBJ2-1
CASSLRDPYNEQFF	TRBV7-3	TRBJ2-1
CASSLTGRVNTGELFF	TRBV7-3	TRBJ2-2
CASSVDPLAGVQETQYF	TRBV9	TRBJ2-5
CSARDEGGRGDTIYF	TRBV20-1	TRBJ1-3
CASSLATVGTDTQYF	TRBV5-1	TRBJ2-3
CASSQGRIPFQFF	TRBV4-1	TRBJ2-1
CSAVSQGGTEAFF	TRBV20-1	TRBJ1-1
CASSLRQTLAKNIQYF	TRBV3-1	TRBJ2-4
CASSLYDGEQYF	TRBV28	TRBJ2-7
CSVRWNTEAFF	TRBV29-1	TRBJ1-1
CASSTDGQPQHF	TRBV5-1	TRBJ1-5
CSARDIDPSSGNTIYF	TRBV20-1	TRBJ1-3
CASSYGQRTEAFF	TRBV6-2/TRBV6-3	TRBJ1-1
CASSLALEGTGYTF	TRBV5-1	TRBJ1-2
CSVARGYEQYF	TRBV29-1	TRBJ2-7
CASSRASGTREQYF	TRBV12-3/TRBV12-4	TRBJ2-7
CATSTTGGGTDTQYF	TRBV24-1	TRBJ2-3
CASSQDRTSPSSYNEQFF	TRBV4-1	TRBJ2-1
CAWDRAYGYTF	TRBV30	TRBJ1-2
CSAPAFQREGYNEQFF	TRBV20-1	TRBJ2-1
CASSPSLSSYNEQFF	TRBV4-3	TRBJ2-1
CASSQALAGQYEQYF	TRBV4-2	TRBJ2-7
CASSEGVGVRTEAFF	TRBV6-1	TRBJ1-1
CASSLSLRQDLGNEQFF	TRBV5-8	TRBJ2-1
CASSSLITEAFF	TRBV28	TRBJ1-1
CASSPGQGGEQFF	TRBV7-2	TRBJ2-1
CSVGDRFSQHF	TRBV29-1	TRBJ1-5
CSVNRDPPNYGYTF	TRBV29-1	TRBJ1-2
CASSRGRPNQPQHF	TRBV12-3/TRBV12-4	TRBJ1-5
CASSRLDSRHEKLFF	TRBV27	TRBJ1-4
CASSSLSDGYQETQYF	TRBV5-1	TRBJ2-5
CASSLNGGLGANVLTF	TRBV7-9	TRBJ2-6
CASNGGVTDTQYF	TRBV3-1	TRBJ2-3
CASSVAPSGAVYEQYF	TRBV5-4	TRBJ2-7
CASSQGMEGRSNQPQHF	TRBV4-1	TRBJ1-5